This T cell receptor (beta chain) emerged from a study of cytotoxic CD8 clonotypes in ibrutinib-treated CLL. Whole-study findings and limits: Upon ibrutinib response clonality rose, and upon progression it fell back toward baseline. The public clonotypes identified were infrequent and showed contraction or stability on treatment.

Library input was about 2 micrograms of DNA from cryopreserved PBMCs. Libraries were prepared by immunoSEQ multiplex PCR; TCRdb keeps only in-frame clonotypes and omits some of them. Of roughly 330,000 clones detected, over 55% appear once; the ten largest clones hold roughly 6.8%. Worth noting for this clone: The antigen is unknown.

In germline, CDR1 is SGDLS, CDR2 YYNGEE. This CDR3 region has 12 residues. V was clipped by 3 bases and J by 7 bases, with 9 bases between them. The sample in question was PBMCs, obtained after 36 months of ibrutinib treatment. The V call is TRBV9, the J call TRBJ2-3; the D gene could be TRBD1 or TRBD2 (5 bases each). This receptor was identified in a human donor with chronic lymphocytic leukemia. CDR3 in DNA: TGTGCCAGCAGCGAGGGACCTTATACGCAGTATTTT. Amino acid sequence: CASSEGPYTQYF.